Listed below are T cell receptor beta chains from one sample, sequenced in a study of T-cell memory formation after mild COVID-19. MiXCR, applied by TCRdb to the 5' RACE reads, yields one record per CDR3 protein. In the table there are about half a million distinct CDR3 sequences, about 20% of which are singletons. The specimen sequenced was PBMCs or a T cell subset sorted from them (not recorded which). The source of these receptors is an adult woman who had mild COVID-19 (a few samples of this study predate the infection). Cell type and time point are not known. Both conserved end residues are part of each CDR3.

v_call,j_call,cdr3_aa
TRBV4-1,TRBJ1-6,CASGSDSLTSPLHF
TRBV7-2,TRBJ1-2,CASSTVGQPATF
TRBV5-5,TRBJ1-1,CASSLDRDTEAFF
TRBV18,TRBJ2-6,CASSLTSGGSKGANVLTF
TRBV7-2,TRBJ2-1,CASRRRINEQFF
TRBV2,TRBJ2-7,CASNDGGSSYEQYF
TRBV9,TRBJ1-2,CASSPKNNLQYGYIF
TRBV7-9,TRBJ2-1,CASSLQYNEQFF
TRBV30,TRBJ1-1,CAWSPQGGRTEAFF
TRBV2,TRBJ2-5,CASRTGETQYF
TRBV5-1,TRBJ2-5,CASSLKLQQETQYF
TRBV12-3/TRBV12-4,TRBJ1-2,CASSPQGADYGYTF
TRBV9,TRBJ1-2,CASRDDIYGYTF
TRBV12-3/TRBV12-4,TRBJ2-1,CASSLQGGSDEQFF
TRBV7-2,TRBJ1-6,CASSLGSPGPGRSPLHF
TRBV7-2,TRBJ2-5,CASSFRGPGETQYF
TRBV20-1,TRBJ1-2,CSARSGGTPYGYTF
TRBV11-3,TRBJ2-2,CASSLELGELFF
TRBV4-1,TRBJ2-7,CASSQDRLALYEQYF
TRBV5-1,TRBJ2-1,CASSVTGLAGGNEQFF
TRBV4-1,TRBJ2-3,CASSQDSGGAVDTQYF
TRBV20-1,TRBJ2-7,CSARSPRTGGTYEQYF
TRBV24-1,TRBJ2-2,CATSDPGTGGTGELFF
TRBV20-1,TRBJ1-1,CSARDWEGTEAFF
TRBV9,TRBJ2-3,CASSVDGSGTQYF
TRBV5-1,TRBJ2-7,CASSEGTSPYEQYF
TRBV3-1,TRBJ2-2,CASSRSGGTGELFF
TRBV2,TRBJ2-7,CASSEQGAGWSYEQYF
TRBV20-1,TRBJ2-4,CSARDLGTGINIQYF
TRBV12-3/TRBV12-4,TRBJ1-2,CASSLGTGSYTF
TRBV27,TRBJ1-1,CASSLLKKRSGTEAFF
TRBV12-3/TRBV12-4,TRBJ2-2,CASSWGQATSLYNTGELFF
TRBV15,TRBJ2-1,CATSRVRPGMDEQFF
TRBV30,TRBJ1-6,CAWTEKSSSYNSPLHF
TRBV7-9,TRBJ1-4,CASSLYETGEKLFF
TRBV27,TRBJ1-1,CASSLLRPQNTEAFF
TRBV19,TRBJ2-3,CASSGPTDTQYF